These 24 T cell receptor beta chains were all obtained from the same sample, sequenced in a study of T-cell memory formation after mild COVID-19. TCRdb re-analysed the 5' RACE reads in MiXCR, keeping a single row per CDR3 protein. The sample yields some 280,000 distinct CDR3 sequences, around 15% seen once. Source material: PBMCs or a T cell subset sorted from them (not recorded which). The receptors come from a man younger than 35 who had mild COVID-19 (a few samples of this study predate the infection). Cell type and time point are not known.

This clonotype has at least ten counts. This chain connects TRBV6-1 to TRBJ2-2, with 9 bases aligning to TRBD1. After removal of 1 base from V and 3 bases from J, the junction contained 0 bases not matched to a gene. The germline V gene encodes CDR1 MNHNS and CDR2 SASEGT. The CDR3 spans 15 residues. The CDR3 protein is CASSEGTGDTGELFF. For the CDR3, the DNA is TGTGCCAGCAGTGAAGGGACAGGGGACACCGGGGAGCTGTTTTTT.

This chain joins TRBV5-1 and TRBJ2-3; the match to TRBD1 covers 10 bases. CDR3 length equals 16 residues. The junction had 11 bases not matched to a gene; V was cut back by 4 bases and J by 6 bases. Germline V gene sequence: CDR1 SGHRS, CDR2 YFSETQ. CDR3 region: CASSRGRQGAVDTQYF. The CDR3 DNA sequence: TGCGCCAGCAGCCGGGGGAGACAGGGGGCCGTCGATACGCAGTATTTT.

This clonotype has a handful of counts. V is TRBV5-1 and J is TRBJ1-2; perhaps TRBD1 as D (5 bases). The CDR3 contains 14 residues. Trimming pared 0 bases from V and 4 bases from J, leaving 10 bases between. The V gene's germline CDR1 is SGHRS and CDR2 YFSETQ. The CDR3 DNA reads TGCGCCAGCAGCTTGGTCCAGGGATCCTATGGCTACACCTTC. Translation: CASSLVQGSYGYTF.

Ten or more counts support this clonotype. The V call is TRBV20-1, the J call TRBJ2-3; TRBD2 might be the D (5 bases). The CDR3 contains 14 residues. V was pared by 1 base and J by 0 bases, with 8 bases between. The germline CDR1 and CDR2 sequences are DFQATT and SNEGSKA (reference sequence). CDR3 sequence reads: CSARAGGSTDTQYF. DNA for the CDR3: TGCAGTGCTAGAGCAGGCGGGAGCACAGATACGCAGTATTTT.

This chain joins TRBV6-6 and TRBJ2-7; D remains unclear. CDR3 length: 13 amino acids. Trimming stripped 3 bases from V and 1 base from J, with 7 bases between. Germline V gene lookup returns CDR1 MNHNY and CDR2 SVGAGI (reference sequence). The CDR3 coding sequence is TGTGCCAGCAGTTATTCCAGATCCTACGAGCAGTACGTC. Its translation is CASSYSRSYEQYV.

This clonotype has just a few counts. J is TRBJ2-7 and V is TRBV7-9; TRBD1 matches at 9 bases. Germline values: CDR1 SEHNR, CDR2 FQNEAQ (reference sequence). J lost 7 bases, V lost 5 bases, and 6 bases had no gene match. The CDR3 contains 13 residues. CDR3 sequence reads: CASSPKTGGEQYV. For the CDR3, the DNA is TGTGCCAGCAGCCCAAAGACAGGGGGAGAGCAGTACGTC.

The V gene is TRBV7-6, the J gene TRBJ2-5; D remains unclear. V was shortened by 4 bases and J by 5 bases, with 11 bases between the two germline ends. The CDR3 has 13 residues. Germline CDR1 and CDR2: SGHVS and FNYEAQ. The CDR3 protein is CASSSLVKETQYF. CDR3 coding DNA: TGTGCCAGCAGCTCCTTAGTGAAGGAGACCCAGTACTTC.

This clonotype has a handful of counts. The V and J genes are TRBV12-3 or TRBV12-4 and TRBJ1-1; D perhaps matches TRBD1 (6 bases). V lost 3 bases, J lost 4 bases, and 9 bases lay in between. The CDR3 length is 13 residues. The CDR3 bases are TGTGCCAGCAGTTTTGGGGGCCCCACTGAAGCTTTCTTT. Its protein product is CASSFGGPTEAFF.

At least ten counts were recorded for this clonotype. This chain connects TRBV5-1 to TRBJ2-3; 10 positions match TRBD2. The V gene end was trimmed by 1 base and the J gene end by 5 bases; junction bases not matched to a gene: 10. This CDR3 spans 17 amino acids. The germline V gene has CDR1 SGHRS and CDR2 YFSETQ. This chain's CDR3 is CASSLSSGGASGDTQYF. CDR3 sequence (DNA): TGCGCCAGCAGCTTGTCTAGCGGGGGCGCTTCGGGAGATACGCAGTATTTT.

The sample holds a few counts of this clonotype. The chain combines TRBV4-3 with TRBJ2-3; D is undetermined. The length of the CDR3 is 15 residues. Trimming removed 1 base at V and 2 bases at J, with 10 bases between. Germline V gives CDR1 LGHNA, CDR2 YSLEER. The CDR3, as DNA: TGCGCCAGCAGCCAAGGGGGATCGATCACAGATACGCAGTATTTT. This encodes CASSQGGSITDTQYF.

In its sample, this clonotype was seen a few times. The rearrangement uses TRBV7-9 and TRBJ1-1; D possibly corresponds to TRBD1 (5 bases). This CDR3 is 12 amino acids long. V was trimmed by 3 bases and J by 7 bases, leaving 9 bases between them. The V gene's germline CDR1 is SEHNR and CDR2 FQNEAQ (reference sequence). The CDR3 sequence: CASSFGGVEAFF. The CDR3 DNA sequence: TGTGCCAGCAGCTTCGGGGGGGTTGAAGCTTTCTTT.

The DNA for the CDR3 is TGTGCCAGCAGTGAGGAGGGACTAGCGGGAAGCACAGATACGCAGTATTTT. This translates into CASSEEGLAGSTDTQYF. This sequence joins TRBV6-1 and TRBJ2-3; 13 positions match TRBD2. Trimming at V came to 3 bases and at J to 0 bases, leaving 3 bases not matched to a gene. The germline gives CDR1 MNHNS, CDR2 SASEGT. The CDR3 extends over 17 amino acids.

This clonotype came up many times. The chain combines TRBV5-8 with TRBJ1-2; 8 nucleotides agree with TRBD1. Germline CDR1 and CDR2: SGHTS and YDEGEE. The CDR3 spans 15 residues. V lost 3 bases and J lost 2; bases outside the gene matches: 6. The CDR3 bases are TGTGCCAGCAGCTGGGGGGACAGGCCAAACTATGGCTACACCTTC. Translating it yields CASSWGDRPNYGYTF.

The V and J genes are TRBV7-2 and TRBJ1-1; D call uncertain. The germline V gene has CDR1 SGHTA and CDR2 FQGNSA. Trimming cost V 1 base and J 7 bases, with 10 bases left between them. The CDR3 runs to 13 residues. In DNA, the CDR3 is TGTGCCAGCAGCTTAGTTACCTCAGATGAAGCTTTCTTT. Amino acid sequence: CASSLVTSDEAFF.

This clonotype has more than one count but fewer than ten. This rearrangement joins TRBV7-9 to TRBJ2-1; 7 bases map to TRBD1. Germline CDR1 SEHNR, CDR2 FQNEAQ (reference sequence). The CDR3 spans 15 residues. The DNA of the CDR3 is TGTGGTTACGGGACAGAGTCTAATCCTCTCGATGAGCAGTTCTTC. Translating it yields CGYGTESNPLDEQFF.

V is TRBV20-1 and J is TRBJ2-3; no clear D. Per germline, CDR1 DFQATT and CDR2 SNEGSKA (reference sequence). V shed 0 bases and J shed 2 bases, with 6 bases lying between them. This CDR3 comprises 13 residues. CDR3 amino acids: CSARDWYTDTQYF. The CDR3 nucleotides are TGCAGTGCTAGAGATTGGTACACAGATACGCAGTATTTT.

The genes are TRBV5-1 and TRBJ2-7, with 7 bases lining up with TRBD1. This CDR3 is 13 amino acids long. After removal of 3 bases from V and 5 bases from J, the junction contained 5 bases not matched to a gene. Per the germline V gene, CDR1 is SGHRS and CDR2 is YFSETQ. CDR3 region: CASSSRTGHEQYF. CDR3 nucleotides: TGCGCCAGCAGCTCCCGGACAGGCCACGAGCAGTACTTC.

The gene calls are TRBV5-6 and TRBJ1-2; 8 nucleotides line up with TRBD1. Germline-derived CDR1 and CDR2 are SGHDT and YYEEEE. J was trimmed by 8 bases and V by 0 bases; bases with no gene match: 6. The CDR3 loop spans 14 amino acids. The CDR3 DNA reads as TGTGCCAGCAGCTTGGGGGACAGGTCGCGCGGCTACACCTTC. Its protein product is CASSLGDRSRGYTF.

This clonotype was observed a few times. The chain uses TRBV27 and TRBJ1-1, with TRBD1 identical over 7 bases. The CDR3 spans 16 residues. V lost 3 bases to trimming and J lost 1 base; unmatched junction nucleotides: 8. Germline assignment: CDR1 MNHEY and CDR2 SMNVEV (reference sequence). The CDR3 reads CASSLRAGGSNTEAFF. In DNA form, the CDR3 reads TGTGCCAGCAGTTTGAGGGCAGGGGGATCGAACACTGAAGCTTTCTTT.

This clonotype was recorded at least ten times. The V and J genes are TRBV11-2 and TRBJ2-3, with 8 bases fitting TRBD1. Germline loops: CDR1 SGHAT, CDR2 FQNNGV. Trimming cost V 3 bases and J 5 bases; bases outside gene matches: 7. This CDR3 spans 15 amino acids. The CDR3 sequence is CASSFRGRVVDTQYF. CDR3 DNA: TGTGCCAGCAGCTTCAGGGGGCGTGTGGTAGATACGCAGTATTTT.

The genes are TRBV5-1 and TRBJ1-1, with TRBD1 matching over 9 bases. The germline CDR1 and CDR2 sequences are SGHRS and YFSETQ. V shed 3 bases and J 3 bases; nucleotides not matched to a gene: 3. This CDR3 is 14 amino acids long. The CDR3 protein is CASSSGQGYTEAFF. The CDR3 DNA follows: TGCGCCAGCAGCTCGGGACAGGGCTACACTGAAGCTTTCTTT.

This clonotype was seen ten or more times. The chain links TRBV20-1 to TRBJ2-4; no definite D call. CDR1 DFQATT and CDR2 SNEGSKA come from the germline V gene (reference sequence). V gave up 5 bases and J gave up 6 bases, with 11 bases separating them. The CDR3 extends over 12 amino acids. The CDR3 DNA follows: TGCAGTGCTGGTTCTTTTCGAAACATTCAGTACTTC. It yields the protein CSAGSFRNIQYF.

Only a few counts were recorded for this clonotype. The genes are TRBV7-9 and TRBJ2-3, with TRBD1 matching 7 bases. V trimming: 5 bases; J trimming: 8 bases; junction bases outside the gene matches: 13. The CDR3 is made up of 15 amino acids. Germline CDR1 and CDR2: SEHNR and FQNEAQ (reference sequence). CDR3 loop: CASSQSTGARGTQYF. The CDR3 DNA is TGTGCCAGCAGCCAATCAACAGGGGCCAGGGGTACGCAGTATTTT.

This chain joins TRBV5-1 and TRBJ2-7; weak D call: TRBD1 (7 bases). The germline V gene encodes CDR1 SGHRS and CDR2 YFSETQ. CDR3 length: 15 residues. Trimming took off 4 bases at V and 0 bases at J, with 14 bases between the two ends. The CDR3 protein is CASSLAGGSSYEQYF. For the CDR3, the DNA is TGCGCCAGCAGCCTCGCAGGGGGGAGCTCCTACGAGCAGTACTTC. Filled out from reference TRBV5-1 and TRBJ2-7, the complete variable domain reads KAGVTQTPRYLIKTRGQQVTLSCSPISGHRSVSWYQQTPGQGLQFLFEYFSETQRNKGNFPGRFSGRQFSNSRSEMNVSTLELGDSALYLCASSLAGGSSYEQYFGPGTRLTVT.